This TCR beta chain comes out of a study of cytomegalovirus exposure and HLA in healthy donors. Overall study findings and caveats: TCR beta sequences reportedly predicted the HLA-A and HLA-B alleles of most subjects accurately. It is likely that the observed cluster of highly shared sequence variants was a sequencing artifact.

PCR employed 60 Vbeta and 13 Jbeta primers. Profiling relied on immunoSEQ multiplex PCR, and the TCRdb table lists in-frame clones only, not all of them. The sample contains some 170,000 clones, 55% to 75% of which appear only once. CDR1 is SGHVS, CDR2 FQNEAQ, per germline. The CDR3 has 13 residues. The V end lost 5 bases, the J end lost 0 bases, and 7 bases lay between the germline ends. With respect to this clone: Its antigen is not known.

Healthy bone marrow donors supplied every sample. The clonotype was recovered from a human donor in good health. Sample: PBMCs. The chain recombines TRBV7-8 with TRBJ1-1, with D unclear. CDR3 region: CASSRSLNTEAFF. CDR3 DNA: TGTGCCAGCAGCCGGAGCCTGAACACTGAAGCTTTCTTT. The entire variable domain, with the rest obtained from reference TRBV7-8 and TRBJ1-1, is as follows: GAGVSQSPRYKVAKRGQDVALRCDPISGHVSLFWYQQALGQGPEFLTYFQNEAQLDKSGLPSDRFFAERPEGSVSTLKIQRTQQEDSAVYLCASSRSLNTEAFFGQGTRLTVV.